Below, 16 T cell receptor beta chains from the same sample are listed, as sequenced in a study of blood T cell repertoires in COVID-19. The data were produced by immunoSEQ multiplex PCR, yet TCRdb's version contains in-frame clones alone and is incomplete. The table lists about 52,000 clones, about 88% of them singletons. Sequenced material: peripheral blood. The receptors come from a human donor with active COVID-19. The donor label of this sample is uncertain.

The chain carries TRBV19 and TRBJ1-5, with 8 bases that match TRBD1. With 1 base clipped from V and 5 bases from J, the junction kept 7 bases outside the gene matches. CDR1 and CDR2 from the germline V gene are LNHDA and SQIVND (reference sequence). The CDR3 sequence is 16 residues long. The CDR3 here is CASSIGPGGMDQPQHF. CDR3 DNA: TGTGCCAGTAGTATAGGTCCAGGGGGCATGGATCAGCCCCAGCATTTT.

The chain carries TRBV19 and TRBJ2-3, with 7 bases fitting TRBD2. The germline V gene has CDR1 LNHDA and CDR2 SQIVND (reference sequence). The CDR3 spans 15 residues. Germline trimming cut 5 bases from V and 4 bases from J; bases unmatched to any gene: 9. The CDR3 loop is CASSVTSSDSDTQYF. The DNA for the CDR3 is TGTGCCAGTAGTGTGACTAGCTCAGACTCAGATACGCAGTATTTT.

The chain recombines TRBV5-1 with TRBJ1-2; 9 bases match TRBD1. CDR1 and CDR2 (germline): SGHRS, YFSETQ. The CDR3 spans 16 residues. The V and J ends lost 0 bases and 6 bases, in that order; junction bases with no gene match: 9. CDR3 nucleotides: TGCGCCAGCAGCTTGGCCGCGGGACAGGGATATGATGGCTACACCTTC. Protein: CASSLAAGQGYDGYTF.

This clone was counted only a few times. V and J are TRBV3-1 (or the pseudogene TRBV3-2) and TRBJ1-6; 8 bases line up with TRBD1. The CDR3 totals 14 residues. CDR1 LGHDT and CDR2 YNNKEL come from the germline V gene (reference sequence). J lost 9 bases, V lost 1 base, and 2 bases had no gene match. CDR3 nucleotides: TGTGCCAGCAGCCAAGCAGGGGGCGGTTCACCCCTCCACTTT. It specifies CASSQAGGGSPLHF.

J is TRBJ2-3 and V is TRBV6-2 or TRBV6-3; the D gene is possibly TRBD1 (5 bases). The CDR3 is 13 residues long. Germline lookup yields CDR1 MNHEY and CDR2 SVGEGT. V was clipped by 5 bases and J by 8 bases, with 14 bases between them. CDR3 sequence (DNA): TGTGCCAGCAGTGCGACAGCTAAGGGTACGCAGTATTTT. Protein product: CASSATAKGTQYF.

This clone has a single count. The gene calls are TRBV4-3 and TRBJ2-3, with D perhaps matching TRBD2 (5 bases). Trimming took off 1 base at V and 2 bases at J, with 7 bases between the two ends. There are 14 residues in the CDR3. Germline V gene lookup returns CDR1 LGHNA and CDR2 YSLEER. CDR3 amino acids: CASSQGENTDTQYF. DNA for the CDR3: TGCGCCAGCAGCCAAGGGGAGAACACAGATACGCAGTATTTT.

The chain carries TRBV19 and TRBJ1-5; unclear D gene. Trimming took off 1 base at V and 5 bases at J, with 6 bases between the two ends. The germline V gene encodes CDR1 LNHDA and CDR2 SQIVND (reference sequence). The CDR3 contains 13 residues. This CDR3 is CASSIGRDQPQHF. DNA for the CDR3: TGTGCCAGTAGTATAGGCCGAGATCAGCCCCAGCATTTT.

The rearrangement uses TRBV5-4 and TRBJ2-5; weak D call: TRBD2 (6 bases). Trimming took 4 bases from V and 2 from J, leaving 12 bases between them. The CDR3 contains 14 residues. Germline V gene sequence: CDR1 SGHNT, CDR2 YYREEE (reference sequence). The CDR3 DNA is TGTGCCAGCAGCGAAGGGACTTTGCAAGAGACCCAGTACTTC. Its protein is CASSEGTLQETQYF.

The chain combines TRBV18 with TRBJ1-4, with D hard to call. CDR3 length: 13 residues. Deletions cut 2 bases from V and 5 bases from J, with 6 bases between. Germline values: CDR1 KGHSH, CDR2 LQKENI. DNA of the CDR3: TGTGCCAGCTCACCAGCGGGGAATGAAAAACTGTTTTTT. This translates into CASSPAGNEKLFF. Using reference TRBV18 and TRBJ1-4 for the parts outside the CDR3, the full variable domain is NAGVMQNPRHLVRRRGQEARLRCSPMKGHSHVYWYRQLPEEGLKFMVYLQKENIIDESGMPKERFSAEFPKEGPSILRIQQVVRGDSAAYFCASSPAGNEKLFFGSGTQLSVL.

The rearrangement links TRBV7-9 to TRBJ1-1; maybe TRBD1 (5 bases). The CDR3 spans 14 residues. V shed 5 bases and J shed 0 bases, with 10 bases lying between them. CDR1 is SEHNR, CDR2 FQNEAQ, per germline (reference sequence). The CDR3 is CASSPQTVNTEAFF. CDR3 DNA: TGTGCCAGCAGCCCACAGACAGTGAACACTGAAGCTTTCTTT.

The chain employs TRBV4-3 and TRBJ2-2; 7 bases fit TRBD1. CDR3 length: 18 residues. From germline, CDR1 is LGHNA and CDR2 YSLEER. Trimming at V came to 2 bases and at J to 3 bases, leaving 12 bases not matched to a gene. Here the CDR3 reads CASSQTVGQDWDTGELFF. CDR3 coding DNA: TGCGCCAGCAGCCAAACCGTAGGACAGGATTGGGACACCGGGGAGCTGTTTTTT.

V and J are TRBV28 and TRBJ1-2; 7 nucleotides agree with TRBD1. The CDR3 loop spans 11 amino acids. V gave up 6 bases and J gave up 13 bases; unmatched junction bases: 8. Per germline, CDR1 MDHEN and CDR2 SYDVKM. The DNA for the CDR3 is TGTGCCAGCAGCCATGACAGGGCCTCCACCTTC. It is translated as CASSHDRASTF.

This chain joins TRBV11-1 and TRBJ2-7; tentatively, D is TRBD1 (6 bases). V lost 7 bases and J lost 4, with 20 bases in between. The length of the CDR3 is 15 residues. The germline CDR1 and CDR2 sequences are SGHAT and FQDESV (reference sequence). DNA for the CDR3: TGTGCCAGCACCCTCTCCGGGGCAGGGGATTACGAGCAGTACTTC. This translates into CASTLSGAGDYEQYF.

The CDR3 coding sequence is TGTGCCAGCAGCTTGGACAGGAACACTGAAGCTTTCTTT. Its protein product is CASSLDRNTEAFF. The rearrangement uses TRBV5-8 and TRBJ1-1; the D is unclear. V lost 0 bases, J lost 1 base, and 4 bases lay in between. Germline CDR1 SGHTS, CDR2 YDEGEE. This CDR3 is built from 13 residues. The variable domain in full, completed from reference TRBV5-8 and TRBJ1-1, reads EAGVTQSPTHLIKTRGQQATLRCSPISGHTSVYWYQQALGLGLQFLLWYDEGEERNRGNFPPRFSGRQFPNYSSELNVNALELEDSALYLCASSLDRNTEAFFGQGTRLTVV.

The V and J genes are TRBV5-1 and TRBJ1-1; D gene ambiguous. The CDR3 runs 13 residues. Between the trimmed V and J ends, which lost 0 bases and 8 bases, there was a span of 11 bases. Per germline, CDR1 SGHRS and CDR2 YFSETQ. The CDR3 coding sequence is TGCGCCAGCAGCTTGGGACCAGAGGCCGAAGCTTTCTTT. This codes for CASSLGPEAEAFF.

Only one count was recorded for this clone. The chain recombines TRBV19 with TRBJ2-7; 10 positions agree with TRBD2. The germline V gene has CDR1 LNHDA and CDR2 SQIVND (reference sequence). Trimming cost V 5 bases and J 3 bases; bases outside gene matches: 4. The CDR3 consists of 14 residues. Written as DNA, the CDR3 is TGTGCCAGTAGTTCTAGCGGGGGCTTCTACGAGCAGTACTTC. Translating gives CASSSSGGFYEQYF.